Shown below are 6 T cell receptor beta chains from a single sample sequenced in a study of neurological immune-mediated disorders. Sample time point: longitudinal time-point 2. From the 5' RACE reads, TCRdb called clonotypes with MiXCR, one entry per CDR3 protein. The table has tens of thousands of distinct CDR3 sequences, around 13% seen once. Sequenced input: PBMCs. The receptors here all came from a female donor with HTLV-1-associated myelopathy (HAM/TSP).

This clonotype was found many times. V and J are TRBV20-1 and TRBJ2-4; TRBD1 might be the D (5 bases). The germline CDR1 and CDR2 sequences are DFQATT and SNEGSKA (reference sequence). Trimming took off 1 base at V and 5 bases at J, with 15 bases between the two ends. The CDR3 covers 15 residues. The CDR3 DNA reads TGCAGTGCTAGAGGCTCCTGGGGCCCCCAAAACATTCAGTACTTC. As protein: CSARGSWGPQNIQYF.

This clonotype was found once. A read error may explain this, as a much larger clone is one base away. J is TRBJ1-5 and V is TRBV10-3; TRBD1 might be the D (5 bases). CDR1 and CDR2 from the germline V gene are ENHRY and SYGVKD. There are 17 residues in the CDR3. For the CDR3, the DNA is TGTGTCATCAGTGAGTCACCGGGGGGTAAGGGCAATCAGCCCCAGCGTTTT. Protein sequence: CVISESPGGKGNQPQRF.

This clonotype was observed many times. CDR3 sequence (DNA): TGCAGTGCGCTTACCGGGACTGCAACCTACGAGCAGTACTTC. Protein product: CSALTGTATYEQYF. V gene TRBV20-1 combines with J gene TRBJ2-7, with D possibly TRBD2 on 6 matching bases. This CDR3 region has 14 residues. Germline V gene data show CDR1 as DFQATT and CDR2 as SNEGSKA (reference sequence). The ends were cut back, 6 bases at V and 2 bases at J, with 17 bases in the middle.

This clonotype was detected ten times or more. The chain links TRBV27 to TRBJ2-3; TRBD1 matches 11 bases. The ends lost 6 bases at V and 6 bases at J; junction bases unmatched: 5. This CDR3 contains 14 residues. Per germline, CDR1 MNHEY and CDR2 SMNVEV (reference sequence). The CDR3: CASSTGTGGDTQYF. The CDR3 region has the DNA TGTGCCAGCAGCACCGGGACAGGGGGGGATACGCAGTATTTT.

The CDR3 nucleotides read TGCAGTGCCGGTAGGACTAATGACAATGAGCAGTTCTTC. Protein product: CSAGRTNDNEQFF. The chain uses TRBV20-1 and TRBJ2-1; D is possibly TRBD2 (6 bases). The V end lost 6 bases, the J end lost 5 bases, and 14 bases lay between the germline ends. Germline V CDR1 and CDR2: DFQATT, SNEGSKA (reference sequence). This CDR3 is 13 amino acids long.

A remark on this clonotype: One base away lies a much larger clone, so this may be a sequencing read error. The chain joins TRBV7-3 to TRBJ2-1; a weak D match, TRBD1 (6 bases). Germline V gene data show CDR1 as SGHTA and CDR2 as FQGTGA. The CDR3 is 15 residues long. V was pared by 3 bases and J by 5 bases, with 14 bases between. The CDR3 sequence: CASSFNTGTNNEQFF. The CDR3 DNA reads TGTGCCAGCAGCTTTAATACAGGGACAAACAATGAGCAGTTCTTC.